The following is a T cell receptor beta chain sequence with its context. One end of the junction is discordant with germline, which a read error may explain. This specimen comes from a study of blood T cell repertoires in COVID-19. About the study: The analysed material was cDNA or gDNA that came from T cells, B-cell-depleted T cells, or PBMCs.

Data came from immunoSEQ multiplex PCR; TCRdb stores just in-frame clones and leaves some out. The data show 150,000 to 200,000 clones, roughly four fifths seen once. Germline values: CDR1 SSHAT, CDR2 FNYEAQ (reference sequence). The CDR3 length is 13 residues. This chain uses TRBV7-7 with TRBJ2-3; D is ambiguous. What was sequenced was peripheral blood. The receptor's source is a man in his fifties or sixties with active or convalescent COVID-19. CDR3 DNA: TGTGCTAGCAGCCAAGACTTCGTAGGTGCGCAGTATTTT. It is translated as CASSQDFVGAQYF.